This TCR beta chain appears in the sequencing data of a study of blood T cell repertoires in COVID-19. For the study at large: Samples of COVID-19 (acute and convalescent) were obtained from the United States, Italy and Spain.

TCRdb's table, derived via immunoSEQ multiplex PCR, lists solely in-frame clones and lacks some. Of 200,000 to 300,000 clones in the sample, about 90% were seen once. Material: peripheral blood. This clonotype was obtained from a woman aged 40 to 50 with acute or convalescent COVID-19.

In DNA form, the CDR3 reads TGTGCCAGCAGCTTGGCCCGGGGGGGAACCGGGGAGCTGTTTTTT. Its protein product is CASSLARGGTGELFF. The rearrangement uses TRBV5-4 and TRBJ2-2; 8 nucleotides align to TRBD2. Germline V CDR1 and CDR2: SGHNT, YYREEE (reference sequence). V gave up 0 bases and J gave up 5 bases; unmatched junction bases: 3. The CDR3 is 15 amino acids.